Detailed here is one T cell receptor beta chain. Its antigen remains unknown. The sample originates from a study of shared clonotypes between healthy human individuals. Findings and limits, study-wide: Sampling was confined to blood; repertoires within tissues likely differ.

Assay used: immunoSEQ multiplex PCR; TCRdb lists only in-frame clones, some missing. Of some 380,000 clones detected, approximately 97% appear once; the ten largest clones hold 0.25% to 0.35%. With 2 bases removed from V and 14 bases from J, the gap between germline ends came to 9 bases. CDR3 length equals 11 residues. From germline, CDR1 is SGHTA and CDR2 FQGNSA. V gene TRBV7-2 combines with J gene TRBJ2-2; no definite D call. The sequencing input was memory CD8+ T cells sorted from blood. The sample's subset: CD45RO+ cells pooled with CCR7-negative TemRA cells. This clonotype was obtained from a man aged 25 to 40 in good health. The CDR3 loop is CASSLRSRLFF. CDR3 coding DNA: TGTGCCAGCAGCTTACGCAGTAGACTGTTTTTT. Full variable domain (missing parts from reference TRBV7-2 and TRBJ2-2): GAGVSQSPSNKVTEKGKDVELRCDPISGHTALYWYRQSLGQGLEFLIYFQGNSAPDKSGLPSDRFSAERTGGSVSTLTIQRTQQEDSAVYLCASSLRSRLFFGEGSRLTVL.